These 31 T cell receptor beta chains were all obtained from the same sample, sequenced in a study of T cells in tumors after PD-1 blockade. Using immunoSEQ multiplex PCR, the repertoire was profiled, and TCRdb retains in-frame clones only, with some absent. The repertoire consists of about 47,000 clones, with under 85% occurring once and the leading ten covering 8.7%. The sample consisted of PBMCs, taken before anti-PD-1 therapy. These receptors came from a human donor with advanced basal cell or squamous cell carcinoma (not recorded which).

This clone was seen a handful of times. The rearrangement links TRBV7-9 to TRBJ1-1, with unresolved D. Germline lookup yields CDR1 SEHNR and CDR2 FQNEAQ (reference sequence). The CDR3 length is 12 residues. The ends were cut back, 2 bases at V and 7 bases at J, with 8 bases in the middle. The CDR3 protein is CASSLSLREAFF. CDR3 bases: TGTGCCAGCAGCTTAAGCCTCCGTGAAGCTTTCTTT.

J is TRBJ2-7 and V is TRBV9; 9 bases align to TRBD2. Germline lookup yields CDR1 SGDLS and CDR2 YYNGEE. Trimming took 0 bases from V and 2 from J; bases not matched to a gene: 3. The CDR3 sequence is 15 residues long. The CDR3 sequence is CASSVGLAATYEQYF. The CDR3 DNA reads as TGTGCCAGCAGCGTAGGACTAGCGGCGACCTACGAGCAGTACTTC.

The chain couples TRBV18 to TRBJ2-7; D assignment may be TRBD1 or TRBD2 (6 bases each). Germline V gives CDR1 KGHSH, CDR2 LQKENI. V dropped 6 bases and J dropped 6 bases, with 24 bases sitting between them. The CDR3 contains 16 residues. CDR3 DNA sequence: TGTGCCAGCTCTCTCACCAACCCCCCGGGGGCGGGCGAGCAGTACTTC. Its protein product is CASSLTNPPGAGEQYF. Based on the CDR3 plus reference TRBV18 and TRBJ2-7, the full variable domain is NAGVMQNPRHLVRRRGQEARLRCSPMKGHSHVYWYRQLPEEGLKFMVYLQKENIIDESGMPKERFSAEFPKEGPSILRIQQVVRGDSAAYFCASSLTNPPGAGEQYFGPGTRLTVT.

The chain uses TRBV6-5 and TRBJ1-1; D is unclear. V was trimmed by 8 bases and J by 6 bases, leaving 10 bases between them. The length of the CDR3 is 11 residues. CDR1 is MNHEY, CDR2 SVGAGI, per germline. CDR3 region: CASYGGSEAFF. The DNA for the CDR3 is TGTGCCAGCTACGGAGGGTCTGAAGCTTTCTTT.

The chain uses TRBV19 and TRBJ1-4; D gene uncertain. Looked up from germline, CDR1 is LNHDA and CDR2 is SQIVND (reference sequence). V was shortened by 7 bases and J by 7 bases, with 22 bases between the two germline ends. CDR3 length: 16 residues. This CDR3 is CASTPSGGDYGEKLFF. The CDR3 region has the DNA TGTGCCAGTACTCCATCGGGTGGCGACTACGGTGAAAAACTGTTTTTT.

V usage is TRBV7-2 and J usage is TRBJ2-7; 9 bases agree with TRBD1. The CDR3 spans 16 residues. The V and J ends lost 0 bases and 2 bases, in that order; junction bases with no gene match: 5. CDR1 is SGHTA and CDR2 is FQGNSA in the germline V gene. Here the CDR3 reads CASSLASGTGTYEQYF. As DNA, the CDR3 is TGTGCCAGCAGCTTAGCCTCCGGGACAGGGACCTACGAGCAGTACTTC.

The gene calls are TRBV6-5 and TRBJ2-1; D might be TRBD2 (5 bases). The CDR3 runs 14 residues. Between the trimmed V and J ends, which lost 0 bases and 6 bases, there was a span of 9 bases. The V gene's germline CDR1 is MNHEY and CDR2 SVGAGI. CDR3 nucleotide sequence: TGTGCCAGCAGTTACTCGAGGCGGGCCAATGAGCAGTTCTTC. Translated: CASSYSRRANEQFF.

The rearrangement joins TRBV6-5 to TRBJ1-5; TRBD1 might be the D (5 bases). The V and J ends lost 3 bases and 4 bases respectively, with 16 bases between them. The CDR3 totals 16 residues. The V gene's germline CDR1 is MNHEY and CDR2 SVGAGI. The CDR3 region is CASSYSGPFLNQPQHF. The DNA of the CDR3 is TGTGCCAGCAGTTATTCGGGACCTTTTTTAAATCAGCCCCAGCATTTT.

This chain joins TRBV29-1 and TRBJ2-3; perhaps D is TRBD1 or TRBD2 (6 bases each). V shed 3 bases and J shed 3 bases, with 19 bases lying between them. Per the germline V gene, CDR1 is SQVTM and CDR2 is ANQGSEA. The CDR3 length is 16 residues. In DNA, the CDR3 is TGCAGCGTTGAGGGCCTAGGGGGGCTCTCGACAGATACGCAGTATTTT. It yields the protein CSVEGLGGLSTDTQYF.

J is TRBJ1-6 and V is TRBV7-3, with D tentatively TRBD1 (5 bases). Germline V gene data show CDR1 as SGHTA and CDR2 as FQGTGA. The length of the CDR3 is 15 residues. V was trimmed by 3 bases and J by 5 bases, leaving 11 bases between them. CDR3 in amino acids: CASSLDGTHNSPLHF. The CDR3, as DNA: TGTGCCAGCAGCTTGGACGGGACGCATAATTCACCCCTCCACTTT.

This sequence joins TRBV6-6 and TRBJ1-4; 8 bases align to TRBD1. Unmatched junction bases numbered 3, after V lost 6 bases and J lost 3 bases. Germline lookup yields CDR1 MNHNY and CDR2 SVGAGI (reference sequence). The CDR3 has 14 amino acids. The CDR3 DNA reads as TGTGCCAGCAGCCCGGGACAGGCTAATGAAAAACTGTTTTTT. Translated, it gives CASSPGQANEKLFF.

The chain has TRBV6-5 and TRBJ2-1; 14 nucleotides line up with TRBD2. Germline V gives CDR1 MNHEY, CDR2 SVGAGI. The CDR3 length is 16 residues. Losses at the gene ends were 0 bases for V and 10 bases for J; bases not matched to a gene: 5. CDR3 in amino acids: CASSYSRLAGGGEQFF. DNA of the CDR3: TGTGCCAGCAGTTACTCGAGACTAGCGGGGGGGGGAGAGCAGTTCTTC.

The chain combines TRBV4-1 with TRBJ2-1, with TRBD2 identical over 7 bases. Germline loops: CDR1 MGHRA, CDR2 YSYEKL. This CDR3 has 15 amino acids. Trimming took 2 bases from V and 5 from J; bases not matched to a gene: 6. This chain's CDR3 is CASSQWEGPNNEQFF. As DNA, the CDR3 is TGCGCCAGCAGCCAATGGGAGGGCCCAAACAATGAGCAGTTCTTC.

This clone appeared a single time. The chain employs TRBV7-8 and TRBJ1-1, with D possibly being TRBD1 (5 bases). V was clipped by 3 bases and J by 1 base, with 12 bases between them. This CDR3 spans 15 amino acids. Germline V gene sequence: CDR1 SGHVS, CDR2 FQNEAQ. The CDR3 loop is CASSLTGTGNTEAFF. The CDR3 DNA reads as TGTGCCAGCAGCTTGACCGGGACGGGGAACACTGAAGCTTTCTTT. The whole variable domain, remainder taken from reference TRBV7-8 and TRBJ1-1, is GAGVSQSPRYKVAKRGQDVALRCDPISGHVSLFWYQQALGQGPEFLTYFQNEAQLDKSGLPSDRFFAERPEGSVSTLKIQRTQQEDSAVYLCASSLTGTGNTEAFFGQGTRLTVV.

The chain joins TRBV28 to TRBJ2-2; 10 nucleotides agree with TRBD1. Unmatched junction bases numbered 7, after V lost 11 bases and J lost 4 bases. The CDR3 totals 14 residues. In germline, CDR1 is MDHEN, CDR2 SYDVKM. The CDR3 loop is CAAWDRGSTGELFF. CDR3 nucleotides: TGTGCCGCCTGGGACAGGGGATCCACCGGGGAGCTGTTTTTT. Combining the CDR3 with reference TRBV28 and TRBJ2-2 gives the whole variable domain DVKVTQSSRYLVKRTGEKVFLECVQDMDHENMFWYRQDPGLGLRLIYFSYDVKMKEKGDIPEGYSVSREKKERFSLILESASTNQTSMYLCAAWDRGSTGELFFGEGSRLTVL.

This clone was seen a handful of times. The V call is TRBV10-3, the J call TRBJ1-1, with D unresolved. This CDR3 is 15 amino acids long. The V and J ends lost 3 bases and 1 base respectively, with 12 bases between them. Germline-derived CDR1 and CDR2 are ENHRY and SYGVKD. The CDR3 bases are TGTGCCATCAGTGATAAGGGCAGAAAGAACACTGAAGCTTTCTTT. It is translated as CAISDKGRKNTEAFF.

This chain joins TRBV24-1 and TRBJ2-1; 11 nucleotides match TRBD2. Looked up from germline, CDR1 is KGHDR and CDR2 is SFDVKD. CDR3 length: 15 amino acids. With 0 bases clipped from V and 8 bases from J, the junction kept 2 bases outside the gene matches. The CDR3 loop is CATSDLTSGSDEQFF. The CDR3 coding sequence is TGTGCCACCAGTGATTTGACTAGCGGGAGCGATGAGCAGTTCTTC.

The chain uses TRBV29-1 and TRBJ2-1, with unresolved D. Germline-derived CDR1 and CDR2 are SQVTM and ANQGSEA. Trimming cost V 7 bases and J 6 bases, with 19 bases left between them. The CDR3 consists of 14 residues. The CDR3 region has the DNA TGCAGCGCTGTAAAGATTTTGGGTGGCAATGAGCAGTTCTTC. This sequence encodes CSAVKILGGNEQFF.

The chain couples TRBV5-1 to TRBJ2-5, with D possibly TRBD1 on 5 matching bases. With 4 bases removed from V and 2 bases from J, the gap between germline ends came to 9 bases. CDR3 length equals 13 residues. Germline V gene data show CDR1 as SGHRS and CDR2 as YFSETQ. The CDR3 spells CASSVAGQETQYF. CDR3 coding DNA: TGCGCCAGCAGCGTCGCAGGGCAAGAGACCCAGTACTTC. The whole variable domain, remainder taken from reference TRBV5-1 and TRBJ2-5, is KAGVTQTPRYLIKTRGQQVTLSCSPISGHRSVSWYQQTPGQGLQFLFEYFSETQRNKGNFPGRFSGRQFSNSRSEMNVSTLELGDSALYLCASSVAGQETQYFGPGTRLLVL.

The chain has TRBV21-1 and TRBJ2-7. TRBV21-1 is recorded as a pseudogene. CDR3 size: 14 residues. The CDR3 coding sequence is TGTGCCAGCAGCAAACGGACCTATTTGGGTGAGCAGTACTTC. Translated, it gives CASSKRTYLGEQYF.

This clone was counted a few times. CDR3 protein: CASSYHTGELFF. The CDR3 DNA is TGTGCCAGCAGTTACCACACCGGGGAGCTGTTTTTT. The chain is built from TRBV6-5 and TRBJ2-2; D not certain. V lost 2 bases and J lost 3, with 1 base in between. Germline assignment: CDR1 MNHEY and CDR2 SVGAGI. There are 12 residues in the CDR3.

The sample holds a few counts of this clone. CDR3 bases: TGTGCCACCAGTGACAGGGGACAGGGGGACAATGAGCAGTTCTTC. Translated, it gives CATSDRGQGDNEQFF. The chain employs TRBV24-1 and TRBJ2-1; 11 positions match TRBD1. CDR3 length: 15 amino acids. Germline CDR1 and CDR2: KGHDR and SFDVKD. J lost 5 bases, V lost 4 bases, and 3 bases had no gene match.

CDR3: CASSSQETQYF. The CDR3, as DNA: TGTGCCAGCAGCTCACAAGAGACCCAGTACTTC. V usage is TRBV5-4 and J usage is TRBJ2-5; D gene uncertain. The CDR3 consists of 11 residues. Trimming took 3 bases from V and 2 from J, leaving 2 bases between them. Germline lookup yields CDR1 SGHNT and CDR2 YYREEE (reference sequence).

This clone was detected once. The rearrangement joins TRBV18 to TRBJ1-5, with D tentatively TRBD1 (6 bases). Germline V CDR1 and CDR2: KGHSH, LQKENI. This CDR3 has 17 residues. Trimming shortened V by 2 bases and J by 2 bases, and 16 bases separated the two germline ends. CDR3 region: CASSPIRGEVGNQPQHF. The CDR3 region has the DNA TGTGCCAGCTCACCAATCAGGGGAGAGGTTGGCAATCAGCCCCAGCATTTT.

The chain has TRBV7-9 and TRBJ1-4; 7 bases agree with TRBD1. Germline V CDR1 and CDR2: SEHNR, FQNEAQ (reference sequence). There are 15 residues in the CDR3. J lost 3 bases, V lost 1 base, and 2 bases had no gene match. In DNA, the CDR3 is TGTGCCAGCAGCTTAGGGGGACAGTCTAATGAAAAACTGTTTTTT. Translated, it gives CASSLGGQSNEKLFF.

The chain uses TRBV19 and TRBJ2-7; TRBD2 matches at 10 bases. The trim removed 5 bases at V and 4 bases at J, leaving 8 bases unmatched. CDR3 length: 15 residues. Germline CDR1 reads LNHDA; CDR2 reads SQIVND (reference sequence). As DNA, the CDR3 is TGTGCCAGTAGTGCCTCTAGCGGGAGAAGGTACGAGCAGTACTTC. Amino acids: CASSASSGRRYEQYF.

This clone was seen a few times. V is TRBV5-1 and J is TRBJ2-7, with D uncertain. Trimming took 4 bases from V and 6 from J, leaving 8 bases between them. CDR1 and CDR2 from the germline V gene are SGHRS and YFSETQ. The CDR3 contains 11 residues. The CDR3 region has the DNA TGCGCCAGCAGCACACGCGGCGAGCAGTACTTC. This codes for CASSTRGEQYF.

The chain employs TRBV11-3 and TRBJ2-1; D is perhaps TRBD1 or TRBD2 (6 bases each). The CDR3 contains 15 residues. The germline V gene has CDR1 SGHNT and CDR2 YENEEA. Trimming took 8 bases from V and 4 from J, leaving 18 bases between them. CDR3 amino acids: CASAGHGGGYNEQFF. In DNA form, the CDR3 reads TGTGCCAGCGCAGGACACGGGGGCGGGTACAATGAGCAGTTCTTC. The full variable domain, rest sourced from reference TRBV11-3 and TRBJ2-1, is EAGVVQSPRYKIIEKKQPVAFWCNPISGHNTLYWYLQNLGQGPELLIRYENEEAVDDSQLPKDRFSAERLKGVDSTLKIQPAELGDSAVYLCASAGHGGGYNEQFFGPGTRLTVL.

The CDR3 protein is CASSLGSEQYF. CDR3 nucleotide sequence: TGTGCCAGCAGCCTCGGGAGCGAGCAGTACTTC. This chain joins TRBV12-3 or TRBV12-4 and TRBJ2-7; a possible D gene is TRBD2 (6 bases). This CDR3 has 11 amino acids. Trimming removed 6 bases at V and 6 bases at J, with 9 bases between.

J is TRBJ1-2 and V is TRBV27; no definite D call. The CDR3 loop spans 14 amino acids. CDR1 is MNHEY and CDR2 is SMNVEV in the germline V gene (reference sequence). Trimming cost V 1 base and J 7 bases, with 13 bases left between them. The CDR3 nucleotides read TGTGCCAGCAGTTTATATCCCGGGTACTCTGGCTACACCTTC. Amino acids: CASSLYPGYSGYTF.

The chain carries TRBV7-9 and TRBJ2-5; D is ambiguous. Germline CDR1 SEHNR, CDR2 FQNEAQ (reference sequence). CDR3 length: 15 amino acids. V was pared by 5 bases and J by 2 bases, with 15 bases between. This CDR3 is CASSPPGFPQETQYF. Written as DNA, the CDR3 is TGTGCCAGCAGCCCGCCGGGCTTCCCGCAAGAGACCCAGTACTTC.